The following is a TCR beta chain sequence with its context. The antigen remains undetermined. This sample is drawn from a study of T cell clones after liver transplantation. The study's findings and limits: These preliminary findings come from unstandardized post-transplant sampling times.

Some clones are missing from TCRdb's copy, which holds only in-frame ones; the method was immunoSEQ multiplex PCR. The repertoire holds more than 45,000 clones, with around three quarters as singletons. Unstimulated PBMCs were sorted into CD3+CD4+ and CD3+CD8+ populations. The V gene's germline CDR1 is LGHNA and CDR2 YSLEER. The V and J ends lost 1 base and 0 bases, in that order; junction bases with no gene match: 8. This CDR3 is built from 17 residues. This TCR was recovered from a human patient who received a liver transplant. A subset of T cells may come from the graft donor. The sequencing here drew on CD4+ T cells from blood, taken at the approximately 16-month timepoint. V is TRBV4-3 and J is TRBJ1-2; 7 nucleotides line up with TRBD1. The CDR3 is CASSQVLPGQTNYGYTF. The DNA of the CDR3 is TGCGCCAGCAGCCAAGTCTTACCGGGACAGACTAACTATGGCTACACCTTC.